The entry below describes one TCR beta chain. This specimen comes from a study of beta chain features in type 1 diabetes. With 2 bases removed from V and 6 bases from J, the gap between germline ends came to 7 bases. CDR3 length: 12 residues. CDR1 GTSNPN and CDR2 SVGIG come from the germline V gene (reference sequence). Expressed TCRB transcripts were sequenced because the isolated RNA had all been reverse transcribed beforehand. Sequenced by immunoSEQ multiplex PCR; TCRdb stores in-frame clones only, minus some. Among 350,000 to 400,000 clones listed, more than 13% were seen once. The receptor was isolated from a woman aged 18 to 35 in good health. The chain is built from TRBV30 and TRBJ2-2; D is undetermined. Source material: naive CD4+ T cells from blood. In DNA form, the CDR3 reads TGTGCCTGGAGTTTTATCGCCGGGGAGCTGTTTTTT. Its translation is CAWSFIAGELFF.